This TCR beta chain was recorded in a study of cytomegalovirus exposure and HLA in healthy donors. Study conclusions and caveats: High sensitivity and specificity were reportedly achieved when the classifier diagnosed cytomegalovirus status. Later, an analysis found that common viral pathogens appeared to be linked with several of the most significant clusters.

On this clone itself: Its antigen is unknown.

Researchers ran the PCR with 60 Vbeta and 13 Jbeta primers. Profiling relied on immunoSEQ multiplex PCR, and the TCRdb table lists in-frame clones only, not all of them. This table holds 170,000 or so clones, about 77% found once. The CDR3 has 15 residues. The ends were cut back, 5 bases at V and 0 bases at J, with 13 bases in the middle. The germline V gene has CDR1 MNHEY and CDR2 SMNVEV (reference sequence). Samples came from healthy bone marrow donors. The rearrangement joins TRBV27 to TRBJ2-5; TRBD2 is a possible D gene (5 bases). Sequencing used PBMCs. This TCR was recovered from a man between 60 and 75 years old in good health and CMV-seronegative. CDR3 sequence reads: CASSAAGSYQETQYF. Here the CDR3 DNA reads TGTGCCAGCAGTGCCGCGGGCAGCTACCAAGAGACCCAGTACTTC.